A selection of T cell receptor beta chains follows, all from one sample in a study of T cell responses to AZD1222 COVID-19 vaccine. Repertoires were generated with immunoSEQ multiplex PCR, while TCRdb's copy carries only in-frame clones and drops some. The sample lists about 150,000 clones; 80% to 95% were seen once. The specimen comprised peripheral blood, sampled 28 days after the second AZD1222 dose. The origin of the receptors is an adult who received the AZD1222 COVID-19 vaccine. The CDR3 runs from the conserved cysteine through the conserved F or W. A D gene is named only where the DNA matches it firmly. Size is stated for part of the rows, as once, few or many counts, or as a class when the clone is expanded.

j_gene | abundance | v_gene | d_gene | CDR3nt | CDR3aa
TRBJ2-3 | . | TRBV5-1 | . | TGCGCCAGCAGGGACAGATCGGATACGCAGTATTTT | CASRDRSDTQYF
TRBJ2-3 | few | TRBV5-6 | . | TGTGCCAGCAGCCGACAATCAGCGGTTATCACAGATACGCAGTATTTT | CASSRQSAVITDTQYF
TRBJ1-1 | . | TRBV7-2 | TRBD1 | TGTGCCAGCAGCTTGACCCTCGAACACAGGGGTTTTTTCACTGAAGCTTTCTTT | CASSLTLEHRGFFTEAFF
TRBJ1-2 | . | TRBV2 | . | TGTGCCAGCCGCCTGGAAGGGGCGGGTGGCTACACCTTC | CASRLEGAGGYTF
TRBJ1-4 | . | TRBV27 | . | TGTGCCAGCAGTTTATCGGGGCCGGCAACTAATGAAAAACTGTTTTTT | CASSLSGPATNEKLFF
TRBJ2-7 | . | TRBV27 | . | TGTGCCAGCAGTTTAAACAGTCCCTACGAGCAGTACTTC | CASSLNSPYEQYF
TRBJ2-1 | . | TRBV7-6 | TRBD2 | TGTGCCAGCAGCTCCCACCCCTTGGCTAGCGGGACCCTCAATGAGCAGTTCTTC | CASSSHPLASGTLNEQFF
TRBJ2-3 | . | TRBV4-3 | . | TGCGCCAGCAGCCGGAGGCCGGGACTCCCCCCCACAGATACGCAGTATTTT | CASSRRPGLPPTDTQYF
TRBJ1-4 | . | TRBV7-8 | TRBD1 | TGTGCCAGCAGCTTAAGTTCTCAGGGGGTAAAACTGTTTTTT | CASSLSSQGVKLFF
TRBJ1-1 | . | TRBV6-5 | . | TGTGCCAGCACTCGGGGGGTCAACACTGAAGCTTTCTTT | CASTRGVNTEAFF
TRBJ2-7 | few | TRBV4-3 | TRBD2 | TGCGCCAGCAGCCCGGGACTACATTCCTACGAGCAGTACTTC | CASSPGLHSYEQYF
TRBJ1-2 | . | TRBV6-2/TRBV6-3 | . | TGTGCCAGCAGTGCCCGGGGGACTCTCTATGGCTACACCTTC | CASSARGTLYGYTF
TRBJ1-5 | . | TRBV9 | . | TGTGCCAGCAGCCCTCGGACGGACAATCAACCCCAGCATTTT | CASSPRTDNQPQHF
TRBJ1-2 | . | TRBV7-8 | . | TGTGCCAGCAGCTCCGTACTTATGGATGGAAACTATGGCTACACCTTC | CASSSVLMDGNYGYTF
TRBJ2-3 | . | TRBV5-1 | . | TGCGCCAGCAGCTCCGACCGGACACAAAGCACAGATACGCAGTATTTT | CASSSDRTQSTDTQYF
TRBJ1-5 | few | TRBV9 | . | TGTGCCAGCAGCGTAGAAGGAGGGCAGCCCCAGCATTTT | CASSVEGGQPQHF
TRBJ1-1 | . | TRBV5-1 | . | TGCGCCAGCAGCTCCTCGCCAGAGTCACGGGCGGCTTTCTTT | CASSSSPESRAAFF
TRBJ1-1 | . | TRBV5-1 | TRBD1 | TGCGCCAGCCACGGCGGGGGACAGGGGTTCGCTGAAGCTTTCTTT | CASHGGGQGFAEAFF
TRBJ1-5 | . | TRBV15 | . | TGTGCCACCAGCAGTCTGAAGATGAACAATCAGCCCCAGCATTTT | CATSSLKMNNQPQHF
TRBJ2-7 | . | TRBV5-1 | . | TGCGCCAGCAGCTTGGAACAGTACGAGCAGTACTTC | CASSLEQYEQYF